This TCR beta chain was recorded in a study of cytomegalovirus exposure and HLA in healthy donors. Study observations and caveats: Subsequent analysis showed first-cohort TCR clusters tending to co-occur in around 110 validation repertoires. Among TCR beta chains, those listed as cytomegalovirus-associated numbered roughly 150. Reported performance of the classifier showed diagnosis of cytomegalovirus status with high specificity and sensitivity.

The protocol was immunoSEQ multiplex PCR, while the TCRdb copy is restricted to in-frame clones and leaves out a portion. Of under 250,000 clones listed, 80% to 95% were seen once; the top ten hold roughly 1%. A few counts support this clone. What it binds is not known. This receptor was obtained from a woman under 30 in good health and CMV-seronegative. The sequenced material came from PBMCs.

The CDR3 region is CASSVPGPDGYTF. The CDR3 DNA is TGTGCCAGCAGCGTACCAGGGCCTGATGGCTACACCTTC. The rearrangement uses TRBV9 and TRBJ1-2; weak D call: TRBD1 (5 bases). This CDR3 has 13 amino acids. Germline-derived CDR1 and CDR2 are SGDLS and YYNGEE. V lost 1 base and J 6 bases, leaving 10 bases between the germline ends.